This T cell receptor beta chain was identified in a study of low-dose radiotherapy and immunotherapy resistance in tumors. Study in general: Patients took aspirin 300 mg by mouth once daily. This continued for four cycles, starting on cycle 1 day 1.

Covering alpha and beta chains, TRAV- and TRBV-specific primers were used for the first-strand cDNA. PCR amplification of the TCRs was performed with Phusion for 20 PCR cycles, and it relied on a constant-region primer together with a V-primer adapter. Each CDR3 protein is one row after TCRdb ran MiXCR on the reads. This sample has tens of thousands of distinct CDR3 sequences, with 15% to 20% found just once. Germline assignment: CDR1 MNHEY and CDR2 SVGEGT. The CDR3 contains 18 residues when both ends are counted. Time point meaning: before trial treatment. Along with nivolumab and ipilimumab, donors received aspirin, low-dose cyclophosphamide and low-dose radiotherapy. Advanced solid tumors lacking tumor-infiltrating lymphocytes characterized eligible patients. In regard to this clonotype: The DNA is omitted, as the CDR3 cannot be located on it reliably, and the CDR3 follows TCRdb's listing.

This specimen was PBMCs, taken before treatment. The receptor comes from a male donor with prostate cancer. V gene TRBV6-2 or TRBV6-3 combines with J gene TRBJ2-2; the table calls TRBD1, which could not be checked here. CDR3: CASRSSPANTGELFFVFF.